This TCR beta chain is from a study of shared clonotypes between healthy human individuals. Across the whole study: For every donor, three CD4 naive, three CD4 memory, two CD8 naive and one CD8 memory plates were used. Overall study findings and caveats: Few donors limited the genetic and exposure-history diversity represented. Naive CD4 clonotype sharing across four donors was about 5.3%.

CDR1 and CDR2 from the germline V gene are MNHEY and SVGAGI. This CDR3 comprises 14 residues. Trimming pared 0 bases from V and 6 bases from J, leaving 12 bases between. As concerns this clone: Its antigen is undetermined.

CD4+ cells were split into CD45RA+ naive and CD45RA-negative memory subsets. Sequenced by immunoSEQ multiplex PCR; TCRdb stores in-frame clones only, minus some. Of some 200,000 clones in the sample, over 60% were seen once. The sample consisted of memory CD4+ T cells sorted from blood. Sample subset: CD45RA-negative fraction. This receptor was identified in a man in his thirties or forties in good health. V is TRBV6-5 and J is TRBJ2-7; possibly TRBD1 or TRBD2 for D (5 bases each). CDR3: CASSYSGAPSEQYF. The CDR3 DNA reads TGTGCCAGCAGTTACTCCGGGGCCCCCTCCGAGCAGTACTTC.